The 8 T cell receptor beta chains below come from one sample, sequenced in a study of blood T cell repertoires in COVID-19. Sequencing used immunoSEQ multiplex PCR; TCRdb keeps in-frame clones, though not all of them. The sample records approximately 290,000 clones, about 89% being singletons. The sequencing sample was made of peripheral blood. These receptors came from a man aged 30-40 years with acute or convalescent COVID-19.

This clone was detected a few times. V is TRBV5-1 and J is TRBJ1-1; D ambiguous. Trimming pared 6 bases from V and 2 bases from J, leaving 11 bases between. Germline-derived CDR1 and CDR2 are SGHRS and YFSETQ. The CDR3 length is 13 residues. The CDR3 nucleotides are TGCGCCAGCAAGGCCGGCGGTAACACTGAAGCTTTCTTT. The encoded protein is CASKAGGNTEAFF. The variable domain in full, completed from reference TRBV5-1 and TRBJ1-1, reads KAGVTQTPRYLIKTRGQQVTLSCSPISGHRSVSWYQQTPGQGLQFLFEYFSETQRNKGNFPGRFSGRQFSNSRSEMNVSTLELGDSALYLCASKAGGNTEAFFGQGTRLTVV.

The V gene is TRBV7-2, the J gene TRBJ1-5; D perhaps matches TRBD1 (5 bases). The germline CDR1 and CDR2 sequences are SGHTA and FQGNSA. CDR3 length: 15 amino acids. Trimming pared 4 bases from V and 4 bases from J, leaving 14 bases between. CDR3 sequence reads: CASSSRGRWNQPQHF. CDR3 bases: TGTGCCAGCAGCTCCCGGGGGAGGTGGAATCAGCCCCAGCATTTT.

V usage is TRBV6-2 or TRBV6-3 and J usage is TRBJ2-5, with D possibly TRBD1 on 6 matching bases. The CDR3 spans 15 residues. V was trimmed by 2 bases and J by 0 bases, leaving 10 bases between them. CDR1 and CDR2 from the germline V gene are MNHEY and SVGEGT. CDR3 coding DNA: TGTGCCAGCAGTTACAGGGGGAGATACCAAGAGACCCAGTACTTC. The encoded protein is CASSYRGRYQETQYF.

The CDR3 DNA reads TGTGCCAGCAGCCCAGCCAGGGGGCGCAGGGCAACTAATGAAAAACTGTTTTTT. It specifies CASSPARGRRATNEKLFF. The chain is built from TRBV7-2 and TRBJ1-4, with 8 bases fitting TRBD1. The V and J ends lost 5 bases and 0 bases, in that order; junction bases with no gene match: 11. In germline, CDR1 is SGHTA, CDR2 FQGNSA. There are 18 residues in the CDR3. Using reference TRBV7-2 and TRBJ1-4 for the parts outside the CDR3, the full variable domain is GAGVSQSPSNKVTEKGKDVELRCDPISGHTALYWYRQSLGQGLEFLIYFQGNSAPDKSGLPSDRFSAERTGGSVSTLTIQRTQQEDSAVYLCASSPARGRRATNEKLFFGSGTQLSVL.

The rearrangement links TRBV2 to TRBJ2-7; TRBD1 matches at 10 bases. V was clipped by 7 bases and J by 5 bases; unmatched bases: 11. The CDR3 is 15 residues long. CDR1 SNHLY and CDR2 FYNNEI come from the germline V gene. Here the CDR3 reads CASKPGDRGFHEQYF. Written as DNA, the CDR3 is TGTGCCAGCAAACCCGGGGACAGGGGTTTCCACGAGCAGTACTTC.

This rearrangement joins TRBV7-9 to TRBJ2-3, with TRBD2 matching over 8 bases. This CDR3 is 14 amino acids long. Germline CDR1 and CDR2: SEHNR and FQNEAQ (reference sequence). After removal of 5 bases from V and 5 bases from J, the junction contained 6 bases not matched to a gene. The CDR3 DNA reads as TGTGCCAGCAGCCTTCGGGAGGGTAGAGATACGCAGTATTTT. This encodes CASSLREGRDTQYF.

This clone was found a few times. V and J are TRBV28 and TRBJ2-3; the D is unclear. CDR3 size: 12 residues. The V and J ends lost 8 bases and 2 bases respectively, with 8 bases between them. CDR1 is MDHEN and CDR2 is SYDVKM in the germline V gene. The CDR3 sequence: CASRDSTDTQYF. DNA of the CDR3: TGTGCCAGCCGCGATTCCACAGATACGCAGTATTTT.

The chain joins TRBV7-2 to TRBJ2-1; 13 nucleotides agree with TRBD2. The CDR3 sequence is 16 residues long. V lost 5 bases to trimming and J lost 4 bases; unmatched junction nucleotides: 5. Germline CDR1 is SGHTA and CDR2 is FQGNSA. CDR3: CASSRTSGSLYNEQFF. The CDR3 bases are TGTGCCAGCAGCCGGACTAGCGGGAGTCTGTACAATGAGCAGTTCTTC.